Below, 4 T cell receptor delta chains from the same sample are listed, as sequenced in a study of γδ T cells in repeated Plasmodium falciparum infection. Bulk repertoires came from Vgamma9/Vdelta2+ or Vdelta2-negative gammadelta T cells flow-sorted from PBMC. TCRdb re-called the multiplex PCR reads via CATT. The data hold 85,000 to 90,000 delta-chain clones, with 1.4% observed a single time. Source material: gamma-delta T cells from blood. All receptors derive from a pool of human donors (malaria-infected and uninfected, not separated).

With respect to this clone: The mismatch at residue 7 between this DNA's translation and the TCRdb protein of a much larger clone likely reflects a read error; the protein shown is translated from the DNA. This chain connects TRDV1 to TRDJ1; 12 bases map to TRDD3. Matching the DNA to germline supplied the J gene, which TCRdb does not give. The CDR3 spans 26 residues. Unmatched junction bases numbered 36, after V lost 5 bases and J lost 2 bases. Germline lookup yields CDR1 TSWWSYY and CDR2 QGS. DNA of the CDR3: TGTGCTCTTGGGAACAACCTGCCTTCCTACCTAATCTGGGGGATACGCGAGAATGGGGAAACCGATAAACTCATCTTT. It encodes CALGNNLPSYLIWGIRENGETDKLIF.

On this clone: Translating this DNA gives a protein that differs at residue 12 from the TCRdb one, which belongs to a much larger clone; a read error is likely, and the protein shown is this translation. This sequence joins TRDV1 and TRDJ1; a possible D gene is TRDD2 (5 bases). V dropped 2 bases and J dropped 0 bases, with 28 bases sitting between them. The length of the CDR3 is 21 residues. Germline assignment: CDR1 TSWWSYY and CDR2 QGS. The CDR3 sequence is CALGEGFTYVPAHRYTDKLIF. In nucleotides, the CDR3 is TGTGCTCTTGGGGAAGGTTTCACCTACGTCCCTGCTCATAGGTACACCGATAAACTCATCTTT.

This clone was seen at least ten times. A read error likely explains this, since a far larger clone differs by one base. Other DNA sequences in the sample encode the same CDR3. The chain employs TRDV1 and TRDJ1, with 8 bases matching TRDD3. This CDR3 contains 18 residues. CDR1 is TSWWSYY and CDR2 is QGS in the germline V gene. CDR3 region: CALGDRDGRGIIGYKLIF. CDR3 nucleotide sequence: TGTGCCCTTGGGGACAGGGACGGAAGGGGGATAATCGGGTATAAACTCATCTTT.

This clone was seen only a few times. A far larger clone lies a single base away; this is likely a read error. Other DNA sequences in the sample encode the same CDR3. V is TRDV1 and J is TRDJ1, with 8 nucleotides matching TRDD3. The J gene, not given by TCRdb, was assigned here from a germline match of the nucleotide sequence. Germline assignment: CDR1 TSWWSYY and CDR2 QGS. J was trimmed by 10 bases and V by 3 bases; bases with no gene match: 28. The CDR3 runs 20 residues. The CDR3 DNA follows: TGTGCTCTTGGGGAGCTAGTACCTGGGCCTAACTGGGGGCACCTGGTGGGACTCATCTTT. Translation gives CALGELVPGPNWGHLVGLIF.